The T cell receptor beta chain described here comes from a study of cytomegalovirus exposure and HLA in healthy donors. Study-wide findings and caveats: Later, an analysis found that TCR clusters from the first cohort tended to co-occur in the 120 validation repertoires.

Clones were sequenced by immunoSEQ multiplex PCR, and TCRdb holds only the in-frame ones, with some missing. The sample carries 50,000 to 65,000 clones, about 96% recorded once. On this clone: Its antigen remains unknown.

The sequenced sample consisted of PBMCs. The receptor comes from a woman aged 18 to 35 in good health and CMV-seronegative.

CDR3 residues: CASRVSGNTIYF. As DNA, the CDR3 is TGTGCCAGCCGCGTCTCTGGAAACACCATATATTTT. The chain recombines TRBV18 with TRBJ1-3; D ambiguous. Germline CDR1 is KGHSH and CDR2 is LQKENI. This CDR3 has 12 residues. V lost 8 bases and J lost 0, with 5 bases in between.